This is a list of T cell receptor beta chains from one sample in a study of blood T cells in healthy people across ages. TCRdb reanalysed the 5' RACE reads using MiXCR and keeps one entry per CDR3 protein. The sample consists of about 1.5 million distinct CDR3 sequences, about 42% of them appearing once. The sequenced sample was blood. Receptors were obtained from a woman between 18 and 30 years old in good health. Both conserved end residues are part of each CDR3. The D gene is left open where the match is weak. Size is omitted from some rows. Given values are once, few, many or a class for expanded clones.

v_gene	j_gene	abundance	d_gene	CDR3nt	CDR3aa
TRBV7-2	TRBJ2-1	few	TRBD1	TGTGCCAGCAGCAAACCGGGACAGGGTTACAATGAGCAGTTCTTC	CASSKPGQGYNEQFF
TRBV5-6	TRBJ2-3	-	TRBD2	TGTGCCAGCAGCATTTTCGGGAGGGCCGGTGGTGCAGATACGCAGTATTTT	CASSIFGRAGGADTQYF
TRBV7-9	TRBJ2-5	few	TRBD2	TGTGCCAGCAGCCCCTACGCTAGCGGGAGAGGAGAGACCCAGTACTTC	CASSPYASGRGETQYF
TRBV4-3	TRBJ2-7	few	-	TGCGCCAGCAGCCAATTCGCCGTGGGGGGCTACGAGCAGTACTTC	CASSQFAVGGYEQYF
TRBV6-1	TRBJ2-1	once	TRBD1	TGTGTCAGCAGTGGAGGGGCGGGGACAGGGGGTAACTACGAGCAGTTCTTC	CVSSGGAGTGGNYEQFF
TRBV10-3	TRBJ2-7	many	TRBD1	TGTGCCATCAGTGTTGGACAGGGGACCTTCGAGCAGTACTTC	CAISVGQGTFEQYF
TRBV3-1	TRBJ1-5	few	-	TGTGCCAGCAGCCAAGATCTGGGGAGGAATCAGCCCCAGCATTTT	CASSQDLGRNQPQHF
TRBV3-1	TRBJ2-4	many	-	TGTGCCAGCAGCCTCAGCCAAAACATTCAGTACTTC	CASSLSQNIQYF
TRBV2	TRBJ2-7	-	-	TGTGCCAGCGGCGACTTCGCCTACGAGCAGTACTTC	CASGDFAYEQYF
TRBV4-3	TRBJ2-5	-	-	TGCGCCAGCAGCCAAGAGATAGATACCGAGACCCAGTACTTC	CASSQEIDTETQYF
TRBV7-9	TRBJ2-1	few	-	TGTGCCAGCAGCTTAACCGGTTACGGGGCGACGGCTGAGCAGTTCTTC	CASSLTGYGATAEQFF
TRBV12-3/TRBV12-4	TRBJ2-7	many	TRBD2	TGTGCCAGCAGTTTAGTAGGACTAGCGGGCTACGAGCAGTACTTC	CASSLVGLAGYEQYF
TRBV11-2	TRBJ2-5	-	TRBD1	TGTGCCAGCAGCCGGGACAGGGGGTTTGAGACCCAGTACTTC	CASSRDRGFETQYF
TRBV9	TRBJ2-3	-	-	TGTGCCAGCAGCGTAGGATGGTCGGGTGGTGCAGATACGCAGTATTTT	CASSVGWSGGADTQYF
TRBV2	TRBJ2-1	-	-	TGTGCCAGCAGTGAAGCCTACAATGAGCAGTTCTTC	CASSEAYNEQFF
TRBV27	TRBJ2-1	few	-	TGTGCCAGCAGTTTCATCTCGACGGGACCCAATGAGCAGTTCTTC	CASSFISTGPNEQFF
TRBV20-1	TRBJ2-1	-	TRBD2	TGCAGTGCAAAGACTAGCGGGGTTGGTGAGCAGTTCTTC	CSAKTSGVGEQFF
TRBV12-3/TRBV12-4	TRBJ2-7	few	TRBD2	TGTGCCAGCAGCCCTTCACTAGCGGGGGCCTACGAGCAGTACTTC	CASSPSLAGAYEQYF
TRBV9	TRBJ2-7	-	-	TGTGCCAGCAGCCCCCGGACCACCGACAATGAGCAGTACTTC	CASSPRTTDNEQYF
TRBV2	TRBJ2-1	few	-	TGTGCCAGCAGTGAGAGTGGGAACAATGAGCAGTTCTTC	CASSESGNNEQFF
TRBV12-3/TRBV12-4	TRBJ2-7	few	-	TGTGCCAGCAGTTCCAGGGCATGGTACGAGCAGTACTTC	CASSSRAWYEQYF
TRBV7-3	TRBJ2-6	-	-	TGTGCCAGCAGCTCCCAGGGTTACTCTGGGGCCAACGTCCTGACTTTC	CASSSQGYSGANVLTF
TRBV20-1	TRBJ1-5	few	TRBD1	TGCAGTGCTAGGACGGACAGGGGGCTTCAGCCCCAGCATTTT	CSARTDRGLQPQHF
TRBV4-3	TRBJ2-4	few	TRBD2	TGCGCCAGCAGCCAAGATGGTCAGGGAGGGAACATTCAGTACTTC	CASSQDGQGGNIQYF
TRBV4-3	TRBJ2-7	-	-	TGCGCCAGCAGCCAACACGCTGGAGGTGAGCAGTACTTC	CASSQHAGGEQYF
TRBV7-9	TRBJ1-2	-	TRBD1	TGTGCCAGCAGCCCAGACAGGGTTGGCTACACCTTC	CASSPDRVGYTF
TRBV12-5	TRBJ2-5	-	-	TGTGTTAGTGCCATCGGGGAGACCCAGTACTTC	CVSAIGETQYF
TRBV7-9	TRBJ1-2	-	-	TGTGCCAGCAGCCGAGAGAGGGGGGCATATGGCTACACCTTC	CASSRERGAYGYTF
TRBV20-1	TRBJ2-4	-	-	TGCAGTGCTGATTGGACGATAGCCAAAAACATTCAGTACTTC	CSADWTIAKNIQYF
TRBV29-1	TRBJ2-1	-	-	TGCAGCGTTATGAGGGTTTTTGGGAATGAGCAGTTCTTC	CSVMRVFGNEQFF
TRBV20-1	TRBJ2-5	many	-	TGCAGTGCTAGTTACAGAGGAGAGACCCAGTACTTC	CSASYRGETQYF
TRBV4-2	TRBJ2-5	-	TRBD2	TGTGCCAGCGCGATAGCGGGAGGCCTCCAAGAGACCCAGTACTTC	CASAIAGGLQETQYF
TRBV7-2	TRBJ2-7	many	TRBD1	TGTGCCAGCAGCTCACCCCGGACAGGGTCCTACGAGCAGTACTTC	CASSSPRTGSYEQYF
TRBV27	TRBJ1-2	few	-	TGTGCCAGCAGTTCCCCTCTCAGGGGAAAAGGCTACACCTTC	CASSSPLRGKGYTF
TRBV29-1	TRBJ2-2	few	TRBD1	TGCAGCGCCAATGACAGGGGCACCGGGGAGCTGTTTTTT	CSANDRGTGELFF
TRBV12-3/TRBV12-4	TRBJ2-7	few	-	TGTGCCAGCAGTCTCTCAGCGGGCGAGCAGTACTTC	CASSLSAGEQYF
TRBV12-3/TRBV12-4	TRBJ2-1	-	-	TGTGCCAGCAGTTTAGAGGACGCGGGCTATTACAATGAGCAGTTCTTC	CASSLEDAGYYNEQFF
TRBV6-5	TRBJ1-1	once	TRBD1	TGTGCCAGCTCGCGGGACAGGGGGCAAACTGAAGCTTTCTTT	CASSRDRGQTEAFF
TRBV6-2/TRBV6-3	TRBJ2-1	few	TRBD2	TGTGCCAGCAAGCCTAGCGGGAGAGCTGAGCAGTTCTTC	CASKPSGRAEQFF
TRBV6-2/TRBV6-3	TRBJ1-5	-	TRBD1	TGTGCCAGCAGTTACCAAACCGGGACAGGGGGCGGACAGCCCCAGCATTTT	CASSYQTGTGGGQPQHF
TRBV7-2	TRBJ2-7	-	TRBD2	TGTGCCAGCAGCCTAACTAGCGGGAGGGCTTACGAGCAGTACTTC	CASSLTSGRAYEQYF
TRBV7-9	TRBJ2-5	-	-	TGTGCCAGCAGCCGTGGGACCCAGTACTTC	CASSRGTQYF
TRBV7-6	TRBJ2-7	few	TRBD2	TGTGCCAGCAGCGCAACGGGTCTAGCGGGAACCTACGAGCAGTACTTC	CASSATGLAGTYEQYF
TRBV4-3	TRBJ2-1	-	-	TGCGCCAGCAGCCACGACCTCCTGAGGACTGGATTAAACAATGAGCAGTTCTTC	CASSHDLLRTGLNNEQFF
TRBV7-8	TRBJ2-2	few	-	TGTGCCGGTGGGCAGGGGGGCACCGGGGAGCTGTTTTTT	CAGGQGGTGELFF
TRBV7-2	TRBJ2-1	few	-	TGTGCCAGCAGCTCAATAACAGGGTTTGAGCAGTTCTTC	CASSSITGFEQFF
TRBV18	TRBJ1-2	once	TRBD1	TGTGCCAGCTCGCCAGCGGGACAGGTTAACTATGGCTACACCTTC	CASSPAGQVNYGYTF
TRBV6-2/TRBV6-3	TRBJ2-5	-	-	TGTGCCAGCAGTTACCTGAAAACTGGGACCCAGTACTTC	CASSYLKTGTQYF
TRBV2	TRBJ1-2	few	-	TGTGCCAGCAGTGTTAATAGGAGGTCTAACTATGGCTACACCTTC	CASSVNRRSNYGYTF
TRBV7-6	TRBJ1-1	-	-	TGTGCCAGCAGCTTAATTCGGGCAACAGGGAACACTGAAGCTTTCTTT	CASSLIRATGNTEAFF
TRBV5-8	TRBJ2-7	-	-	TGTGCCAGTTCGGCGGTAAACTACGAGCAGTACTTC	CASSAVNYEQYF
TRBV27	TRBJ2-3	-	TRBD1	TGTGCCAGCAACGACAGGGGACCAGATACGCAGTATTTT	CASNDRGPDTQYF
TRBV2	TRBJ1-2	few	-	TGTGCCAGCAGTGAGTTGGGGCCGGGCTATGGCTACACCTTC	CASSELGPGYGYTF
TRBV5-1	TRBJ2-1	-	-	TGCGCCAGCAGCTTGCCTACTGGGAGGAATGAGCAGTTCTTC	CASSLPTGRNEQFF
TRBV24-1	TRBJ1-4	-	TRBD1	TGTGCCACCAGTGATTCTTCCGAACAGGGGGCCGGAGAAAAACTGTTTTTT	CATSDSSEQGAGEKLFF